Listed below are T cell receptor beta chains from one sample, sequenced in a study of T cells after yellow fever vaccination. From the 5' RACE reads, TCRdb called clonotypes with MiXCR, one entry per CDR3 protein. Of over 300,000 distinct CDR3 sequences in the sample, roughly 4.3% were seen once. Material: PBMCs, obtained 5 days after the yellow fever booster vaccination. All receptors come from a man aged 18 to 29 who received the YFV17D yellow fever vaccine. The CDR3 runs from the conserved cysteine through the conserved F or W. A D gene is named only where the DNA matches it firmly. Size is stated for part of the rows, as once, few or many counts, or as a class when the clone is expanded.

>few|NA|TRBJ2-7|TRBV7-9
TGTGCCAGCAGCTCGGGGAGATTCTACGAGCAGTACTTC
CASSSGRFYEQYF
>NA|TRBD2|TRBJ2-3|TRBV4-1
TGCGCCAGCAGCCAAGATAATGGCGGGGGGGGGGCAGATACGCAGTATTTT
CASSQDNGGGGADTQYF
>many|NA|TRBJ1-1|TRBV29-1
TGCAGCGTTGAAGATCCCCAGGGAATGGACACTGAAGCTTTCTTT
CSVEDPQGMDTEAFF
>few|NA|TRBJ1-2|TRBV19
TGTGCCACTAAGGAGAGTAACTATGGCTACACCTTC
CATKESNYGYTF
>few|TRBD1|TRBJ2-3|TRBV7-9
TGTGCCAGCAGCTTCCACAGGGGTCCGGCCACAGATACGCAGTATTTT
CASSFHRGPATDTQYF
>few|NA|TRBJ2-5|TRBV4-1
TGCGCCAGCAGCCAAGCGCCCCCGGAGACCCAGTACTTC
CASSQAPPETQYF
>few|TRBD2|TRBJ2-1|TRBV12-3/TRBV12-4
TGTGCCAGCAGTTTTCCGGGGGGATCTTCGCATGAGCAGTTCTTC
CASSFPGGSSHEQFF
>NA|NA|TRBJ2-1|TRBV7-6
TGTGCCAGCAGCCCCCCGGGGAACAATGAGCAGTTCTTC
CASSPPGNNEQFF
>many|NA|TRBJ2-2|TRBV7-9
TGTGCCAGCAGCTTGAGGGGGTCGTCCGGGGAGCTGTTTTTT
CASSLRGSSGELFF
>many|NA|TRBJ2-7|TRBV25-1
TGTGCCAGCAGTCAGAGGGGGGTAAGAGACGAGCAGTACTTC
CASSQRGVRDEQYF
>many|TRBD2|TRBJ2-1|TRBV7-7
TGTGCTAGCAGCATACTAGCGGGGGGGTACAATGAGCAGTTCTTC
CASSILAGGYNEQFF
>few|NA|TRBJ1-6|TRBV5-1
TGCGCCAGCAGCTCTTCGGGGGGGTATAATTCACCCCTCCACTTT
CASSSSGGYNSPLHF
>NA|NA|TRBJ2-5|TRBV5-8
TGTGCCAGCAGCTTGAGGACCGCGGGGACCCAGTACTTC
CASSLRTAGTQYF
>NA|NA|TRBJ2-1|TRBV2
TGTGCCAGCAGTGCAGACAGGAGCTCCTACAATGAGCAGTTCTTC
CASSADRSSYNEQFF
>NA|NA|TRBJ1-2|TRBV5-1
TGCGCCAGCAGCCGGCGGTCTCGGGGAAGCTACACCTTC
CASSRRSRGSYTF
>many|NA|TRBJ1-6|TRBV18
TGTGCCAGCCAGCAAGGTGAGGGTTCACCCCTCCACTTT
CASQQGEGSPLHF
>few|NA|TRBJ2-5|TRBV4-1
TGCGCCAGCAGCCAGCCTACACGGGGGGAGACCCAGTACTTC
CASSQPTRGETQYF
>few|TRBD1|TRBJ2-3|TRBV5-1
TGCGCCAGCACCTCCGGGACAGGGGGCTTCCAGCCAGGCACAGATACGCAGTATTTT
CASTSGTGGFQPGTDTQYF
>many|NA|TRBJ1-5|TRBV5-1
TGCGCCAGCAGCTTGGAGGGGCGGAACTATCAGCCCCAGCATTTT
CASSLEGRNYQPQHF
>many|TRBD2|TRBJ2-7|TRBV7-2
TGTGCCAGCAGCCTTTACGTAGGCGGGGGAAACTACGAGCAGTACTTC
CASSLYVGGGNYEQYF
>NA|NA|TRBJ1-1|TRBV7-9
TGTGCCAGCCACCCGGGGGGAGCTTTCTTT
CASHPGGAFF
>few|TRBD1|TRBJ2-7|TRBV7-2
TGTGCCAGCAGCTCAACAGGGGGTTACGAGCAGTACTTC
CASSSTGGYEQYF
>few|TRBD1|TRBJ1-2|TRBV12-3/TRBV12-4
TGTGCCAGCAGGCGGGGACAGGGGGCGCAGGGCTACACCTTC
CASRRGQGAQGYTF
>few|NA|TRBJ2-3|TRBV6-6
TGTGCCAGCAGTTACTCGATGGGGTCAGATACGCAGTATTTT
CASSYSMGSDTQYF
>NA|TRBD1|TRBJ1-2|TRBV12-3/TRBV12-4
TGTGCCAGCAGGCAGACAGGGGCTGGCTACACCTTC
CASRQTGAGYTF
>NA|NA|TRBJ2-1|TRBV6-6
TGTGCCAGGCGGGACAAGAGCTCCTACAATGAGCAGTTCTTC
CARRDKSSYNEQFF
>few|NA|TRBJ2-3|TRBV5-1
TGCGCCAGCAGCTCCCAGGTCCTTCCAAAGTATTTT
CASSSQVLPKYF
>few|NA|TRBJ1-3|TRBV7-3
TGTGCCAGCAGCTCAACTGCCGGAAACACCATATATTTT
CASSSTAGNTIYF
>few|NA|TRBJ2-5|TRBV5-1
TGCGCCAGCAGCGAGGGACGGGGTACGGTCCAAGAGACCCAGTACTTC
CASSEGRGTVQETQYF
>few|TRBD1|TRBJ1-6|TRBV7-9
TGTGCCAGCAGCGAGGACAGGGATTCACCCCTCCACTTT
CASSEDRDSPLHF
>many|NA|TRBJ1-1|TRBV3-1
TGTGCCAGCAGCCAAGTTTTGGTGAACACTGAAGCTTTCTTT
CASSQVLVNTEAFF
>NA|NA|TRBJ2-3|TRBV4-1
TGCGCCAGCAGCCAAAGGGAGGGGGGCACAGATACGCAGTATTTT
CASSQREGGTDTQYF
>few|TRBD2|TRBJ2-3|TRBV20-1
TGCAGTGCTAGAAAAGCGGGAAACACAGATACGCAGTATTTT
CSARKAGNTDTQYF
>few|NA|TRBJ2-1|TRBV28
TGTGCCAGCAGTGTGAGGTCTGAGCAGTTCTTC
CASSVRSEQFF
>NA|TRBD1|TRBJ2-5|TRBV7-3
TGTGCCAGCAGCTTATTAGGGGGCGCGGAGACCCAGTACTTC
CASSLLGGAETQYF
>few|NA|TRBJ2-7|TRBV2
TGTGCCAGCAGTGTAGAAGGGGCGAATGGGAAGCAGTACTTC
CASSVEGANGKQYF
>NA|NA|TRBJ2-3|TRBV7-3
TGTGCCAGCAGCTTAAAAGGGGAGGGGGTTGGAGCGGGGCGCCAGTATTTT
CASSLKGEGVGAGRQYF
>NA|TRBD1|TRBJ2-3|TRBV7-7
TGTGCCAGCAGCTTAGTCACAGGGGCTGATACGCAGTATTTT
CASSLVTGADTQYF
>NA|NA|TRBJ2-7|TRBV20-1
TGCAGTGGAGGGGGTTCCTACGAGCAGTACTTC
CSGGGSYEQYF
>few|NA|TRBJ1-4|TRBV20-1
TGCAGTGCTACCTTACATGGAGGACTTAATGAAAAACTGTTTTTT
CSATLHGGLNEKLFF